This TCR beta chain was sequenced for a study of PD-1 blockade in classical Hodgkin lymphoma. Whole-study results and caveats: Reports described newly diagnosed patients as having lower baseline TCR diversity than healthy donors. Patients with an early start, nivolumab under 1 year after ASCT, were excluded.

The time point was: cycle 4 day 1 (C4D1), after 5 to 7 weeks of nivolumab. Brentuximab vedotin exposure varied, and every patient relapsed after autologous stem cell transplantation. Using immunoSEQ multiplex PCR, the repertoire was profiled, and TCRdb retains in-frame clones only, with some absent. Of 30,000 or so clones listed, roughly 80% were seen once; the top ten hold about a fifth. About this clone: What it recognizes is unknown.

Germline assignment: CDR1 MNHNS and CDR2 SASEGT. With 5 bases clipped from V and 1 base from J, the junction kept 4 bases outside the gene matches. The CDR3 is 14 residues long. The source is a human donor with classical Hodgkin lymphoma. The V and J genes are TRBV6-1 and TRBJ2-7, with TRBD2 matching over 8 bases. Sample: peripheral blood mononuclear cells (PBMCs), taken before the fourth cycle of nivolumab. The CDR3 nucleotides are TGTGCCAGCAGTCTCGGGGGGGCGTCCTACGAGCAGTACTTC. As protein: CASSLGGASYEQYF.